This TCR beta chain was obtained from a study of CXCR3-negative and CXCR3-positive naive CD8 T cells. This clonotype is classed as medium-sized by frequency. In germline, CDR1 is SGHVS, CDR2 FNYEAQ. The CDR3 has 13 amino acids. The TRB cDNA libraries were prepared by 5' RACE with UMI labels. From its re-call of the 5' RACE reads, TCRdb lists each CDR3 protein once, without DNA. This sample's clone table lists about 9,100 distinct CDR3 sequences. The chain has TRBV7-6 and TRBJ2-3; with no DNA, the TCRdb D assignment of TRBD1 cannot be verified. Sequencing was performed on naive CXCR3- CD8+ T cells from blood. The subset is: CD45RO-CCR7+CD27+CD95- naive CD8+ T cells lacking CXCR3 (TNR3-). The clonotype was recovered from a human donor in good health. Some clones in this sample may be carry-over from other donors' samples. The CDR3 loop is CASSRGGPDTQYF.